Presented here are 18 T cell receptor beta chains from one specimen sequenced in a study of blood T cells in healthy people across ages. A second about 7 to 12 cycle PCR used barcoded and J-beta primers. Via MiXCR, TCRdb re-called the 5' RACE reads, giving one row per CDR3 protein. Counted here are about 1,500,000 distinct CDR3 sequences, about 40% occurring once; the ten biggest clones make up roughly 7.7%. The sequenced material came from blood. These receptors originate from a young woman in good health.

V gene TRBV2 combines with J gene TRBJ2-3; 10 bases line up with TRBD2. The V gene end was trimmed by 6 bases and the J gene end by 1 base; junction bases not matched to a gene: 4. The CDR3 has 15 amino acids. The germline CDR1 and CDR2 sequences are SNHLY and FYNNEI. The CDR3 DNA follows: TGTGCCAGCAGCATACTAGCGGGGCGCACAGATACGCAGTATTTT. Protein sequence: CASSILAGRTDTQYF.

The table lists this clonotype with a few counts. The genes are TRBV5-1 and TRBJ2-3; TRBD2 matches at 10 bases. Unmatched junction bases numbered 9, after V lost 0 bases and J lost 5 bases. CDR1 and CDR2 (germline): SGHRS, YFSETQ. The CDR3 runs 17 residues. The CDR3, as DNA: TGCGCCAGCAGCTTGGGACCCAGCGGGGGGGCTCAAGATACGCAGTATTTT. Protein sequence: CASSLGPSGGAQDTQYF. Variable domain in full (rest from reference TRBV5-1 and TRBJ2-3): KAGVTQTPRYLIKTRGQQVTLSCSPISGHRSVSWYQQTPGQGLQFLFEYFSETQRNKGNFPGRFSGRQFSNSRSEMNVSTLELGDSALYLCASSLGPSGGAQDTQYFGPGTRLTVL.

This clonotype was observed a few times. The rearrangement uses TRBV20-1 and TRBJ2-7; D unresolved. V lost 1 base, J lost 12 bases, and 16 bases lay in between. The CDR3 extends over 12 amino acids. Germline lookup yields CDR1 DFQATT and CDR2 SNEGSKA (reference sequence). Written as DNA, the CDR3 is TGCAGTGCTAGAGGGGAAGAGCATATACGGTACTTC. Its translation is CSARGEEHIRYF.

This clonotype was observed a handful of times. V is TRBV4-2 and J is TRBJ2-2; perhaps TRBD2 as D (5 bases). The V end was cut by 1 base, the J end by 3 bases, with 21 bases between. Per the germline V gene, CDR1 is LGHNA and CDR2 is YNFKEQ. This CDR3 is built from 19 residues. This CDR3 is CASSQGILAITSDTGELFF. For the CDR3, the DNA is TGTGCCAGCAGCCAAGGAATATTAGCGATAACTTCGGACACCGGGGAGCTGTTTTTT.

In its sample, this clonotype was seen many times. The V and J genes are TRBV27 and TRBJ2-7; D remains ambiguous. V gave up 6 bases and J gave up 0 bases, with 9 bases separating them. Per the germline V gene, CDR1 is MNHEY and CDR2 is SMNVEV (reference sequence). CDR3 length: 13 amino acids. The chain's CDR3 is CASRDRASYEQYF. Written as DNA, the CDR3 is TGTGCCAGCAGAGATCGGGCCTCCTACGAGCAGTACTTC.

This clonotype appeared once. An end of the junction does not agree with germline; a read error may underlie this. The chain has TRBV27 and TRBJ2-1, with 11 positions matching TRBD1. CDR3 length: 16 residues. Germline values: CDR1 MNHEY, CDR2 SMNVEV (reference sequence). Here the CDR3 reads CVSSTRTGGGNNEQFF. The DNA of the CDR3 is TGTGTCAGCAGTACCCGGACAGGGGGCGGAAACAATGAGCAGTTCTTC.

This clonotype occurred a few times. The chain combines TRBV4-1 with TRBJ1-5; D not certain. Germline V CDR1 and CDR2: MGHRA, YSYEKL. V was pared by 0 bases and J by 3 bases, with 9 bases between. This CDR3 contains 15 residues. The CDR3 protein is CASSQESRYNQPQHF. As DNA, the CDR3 is TGCGCCAGCAGCCAAGAGAGCAGGTACAATCAGCCCCAGCATTTT.

In its sample, this clonotype was seen a few times. This chain uses TRBV6-1 with TRBJ2-7; D possibly corresponds to TRBD1 (6 bases). In germline, CDR1 is MNHNS, CDR2 SASEGT. V was shortened by 5 bases and J by 3 bases, with 11 bases between the two germline ends. This CDR3 comprises 13 residues. The CDR3 spells CASSTDSLYEQYF. As DNA, the CDR3 is TGTGCCAGCAGTACGGACAGCCTCTACGAGCAGTACTTC.

The V call is TRBV5-4, the J call TRBJ2-7; D gene ambiguous. This CDR3 region has 14 residues. The V and J ends lost 0 bases and 2 bases respectively, with 9 bases between them. CDR1 and CDR2 (germline): SGHNT, YYREEE (reference sequence). For the CDR3, the DNA is TGTGCCAGCAGCTTGGCGGAGCCTACCTACGAGCAGTACTTC. It encodes CASSLAEPTYEQYF. The full variable domain, in which reference TRBV5-4 and TRBJ2-7 provide the parts outside the CDR3, is ETGVTQSPTHLIKTRGQQVTLRCSSQSGHNTVSWYQQALGQGPQFIFQYYREEENGRGNFPPRFSGLQFPNYSSELNVNALELDDSALYLCASSLAEPTYEQYFGPGTRLTVT.

CDR3 sequence: CASSRAGQSDEQYF. The CDR3 region has the DNA TGTGCCAGCAGTAGGGCGGGACAGTCCGACGAGCAGTACTTC. The V and J genes are TRBV6-1 and TRBJ2-5; a possible D gene is TRBD1 (7 bases). The end of the DNA aligns better with TRBJ2-7, so the J call may be wrong. Germline V gene sequence: CDR1 MNHNS, CDR2 SASEGT. There are 14 residues in the CDR3.

The chain employs TRBV6-2 or TRBV6-3 and TRBJ2-3; D ambiguous. Per germline, CDR1 MNHEY and CDR2 SVGEGT. CDR3 size: 13 residues. Deletions cut 0 bases from V and 6 bases from J, with 7 bases between. CDR3 residues: CASSYSNSDTQYF. CDR3 coding DNA: TGTGCCAGCAGTTACTCGAACTCGGATACGCAGTATTTT.

In its sample, this clonotype was seen once. This may come from a read error, since a much larger clone is one base off. The rearrangement uses TRBV6-1 and TRBJ1-5; 9 nucleotides line up with TRBD1. Looked up from germline, CDR1 is MNHNS and CDR2 is SASEGT. J lost 4 bases, V lost 7 bases, and 5 bases had no gene match. The CDR3 totals 14 residues. The CDR3 spells CASTLGTGNQPQHF. The CDR3 DNA sequence: TGTGCCAGCACCCTCGGGACAGGGAATCAGCCCCAGCATTTT.

The V and J genes are TRBV5-4 and TRBJ2-7; 11 nucleotides align to TRBD2. The CDR3 loop spans 16 amino acids. J was trimmed by 1 base and V by 2 bases; bases with no gene match: 5. The germline V gene encodes CDR1 SGHNT and CDR2 YYREEE (reference sequence). The CDR3: CASSFPGLAESYEQYF. The CDR3 DNA sequence: TGTGCCAGCAGCTTTCCGGGACTAGCGGAATCCTACGAGCAGTACTTC.

The chain couples TRBV29-1 to TRBJ2-1; the match to TRBD2 covers 7 bases. The DNA matches TRBJ2-7 better at its end, which makes the J call doubtful. CDR3 size: 15 residues. Germline values: CDR1 SQVTM, CDR2 ANQGSEA. CDR3 DNA: TGCAGCGTTCCAGACCAGCGGGATTCCCACAATGAGCAGTACTTC. Translation: CSVPDQRDSHNEQYF.

The chain uses TRBV20-1 and TRBJ2-7; tentative D call: TRBD2 (6 bases). The better agreement between TRBJ2-5 and the DNA end casts doubt on the J call. The length of the CDR3 is 15 residues. CDR1 and CDR2 from the germline V gene are DFQATT and SNEGSKA (reference sequence). CDR3 in DNA: TGCAGTGCTAGACGAATAGCACTGGAGGGAGAGACCCAGTACTTC. It yields the protein CSARRIALEGETQYF.

This clonotype was seen more than once but under ten times. This chain links TRBV4-1 with TRBJ2-7; D remains ambiguous. The CDR3 covers 17 residues. CDR1 and CDR2 (germline): MGHRA, YSYEKL. Trimming pared 1 base from V and 2 bases from J, leaving 18 bases between. CDR3 sequence reads: CASSQAVSPASPYEQYF. CDR3 DNA sequence: TGCGCCAGCAGCCAAGCAGTTTCGCCTGCATCTCCCTACGAGCAGTACTTC.

To note about this clonotype: Relative to the germline gene, one junction end is altered; a read error may explain this. The genes are TRBV5-1 and TRBJ1-2; D remains unclear. CDR1 and CDR2 (germline): SGHRS, YFSETQ. The CDR3 sequence is 15 residues long. The CDR3 here is CAGSLGESAFGGYTF. For the CDR3, the DNA is TGCGCCGGCAGCTTAGGCGAATCGGCTTTTGGTGGCTACACCTTC.

The rearrangement uses TRBV3-1 and TRBJ1-2, with TRBD1 as a possible D gene (5 bases). CDR1 LGHDT and CDR2 YNNKEL come from the germline V gene (reference sequence). This CDR3 is 16 amino acids long. Trimming cost V 1 base and J 4 bases, with 16 bases left between them. CDR3 sequence (DNA): TGTGCCAGCAGCCAAGGGGGTAGTGGGACGCGCTATGGCTACACCTTC. The encoded protein is CASSQGGSGTRYGYTF.